Listed here is a single T cell receptor beta chain. The antigen is not known. TCRdb's copy holds only in-frame clones and misses some; the assay was immunoSEQ multiplex PCR. The sample shows about 35,000 clones, around nine tenths of them seen only once. J was trimmed by 5 bases and V by 6 bases; bases with no gene match: 10. Germline CDR1 is MDHEN and CDR2 is SYDVKM. There are 14 residues in the CDR3. Time point reported: newly diagnosed, previously untreated cHL patient sample. By magnetic negative selection, CD4+ T cells were purified from thawed PBMCs. PBMCs from patients with newly diagnosed, untreated classical Hodgkin lymphoma served as a comparison group for the relapsed/refractory trial patients. This record belongs to a study of PD-1 blockade in classical Hodgkin lymphoma. Study-wide findings and caveats: Reported baseline diversity: healthy donors highest, relapsed/refractory patients lowest. Underlying causes for the observed repertoire differences were not defined, possibly disease activity or prior therapy.

Material: CD4+ T cells from blood. The receptor's source is a human donor with classical Hodgkin lymphoma. The chain employs TRBV28 and TRBJ2-7, with TRBD2 matching 7 bases. The CDR3 DNA reads as TGTGCCAGCAGGCTGGGGGGGAGGTCGGACGAGCAGTACTTC. Its protein is CASRLGGRSDEQYF.